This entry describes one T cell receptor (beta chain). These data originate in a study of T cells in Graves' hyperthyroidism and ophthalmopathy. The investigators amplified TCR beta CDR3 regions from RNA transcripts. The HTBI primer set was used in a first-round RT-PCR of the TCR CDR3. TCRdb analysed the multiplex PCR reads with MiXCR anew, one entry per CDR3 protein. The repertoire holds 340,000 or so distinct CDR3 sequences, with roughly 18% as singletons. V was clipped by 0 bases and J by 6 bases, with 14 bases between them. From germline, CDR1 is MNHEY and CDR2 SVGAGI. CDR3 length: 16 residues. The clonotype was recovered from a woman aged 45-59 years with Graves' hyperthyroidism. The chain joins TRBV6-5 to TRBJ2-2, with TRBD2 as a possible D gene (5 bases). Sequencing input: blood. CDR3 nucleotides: TGTGCCAGCAGTTACTCAACTCGCGGGTCTCCCGGGGAGCTGTTTTTT. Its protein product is CASSYSTRGSPGELFF.